These T cell receptor beta chains were read from a single sample in a study of CD8 T cells in ankylosing spondylitis. TCRdb reprocessed the 5' RACE reads with MiXCR, giving one entry per CDR3 protein. The sample includes under 300,000 distinct CDR3 sequences, roughly 10% seen only once; the top ten take under 7%. Sequences were obtained from blood, either unsorted or a sorted T cell fraction (not recorded which). Receptors were obtained from a male donor with ankylosing spondylitis or in good health (not recorded which). Both conserved end residues are part of each CDR3. Fields, in order: D gene, J gene, V gene, clone size, CDR3 DNA, CDR3 protein. D genes are given only for firm matches. Rows give clone size only sometimes, using once, few, many, or a class for an expanded clone.

. TRBJ2-6 TRBV7-6 many TGTGCCAGCAGCTCTGGGGCCAACGTCCTGACTTTC CASSSGANVLTF
. TRBJ2-7 TRBV3-1 . TGTGCCAGCAGCCTCACGGACCTCGGTTCCTACGAGCAGTACTTC CASSLTDLGSYEQYF
. TRBJ2-7 TRBV29-1 many TGCAGCGTTGCTGCAGGTATCTCCTACGAGCAGTACTTC CSVAAGISYEQYF
. TRBJ1-1 TRBV11-2 few TGTGCCACCCGGGTATGGGGCCTGAACACTGAAGCTTTCTTT CATRVWGLNTEAFF
. TRBJ2-3 TRBV7-9 . TGTGCCAGCAGCTTAGATGGTGCTTTAACAGATACGCAGTATTTT CASSLDGALTDTQYF
TRBD1 TRBJ2-5 TRBV14 few TGTGCCAGCAGCCGGATACAGGGGGGAGAGACCCAGTACTTC CASSRIQGGETQYF
. TRBJ1-4 TRBV12-3/TRBV12-4 few TGTGCCAGCAGTTTAGGGGGAGAGAATGAAAAACTGTTTTTT CASSLGGENEKLFF
TRBD2 TRBJ2-7 TRBV3-1 many TGTGCCAGCAGCCAACAGGGACTAGCGGGGCAGTACTTC CASSQQGLAGQYF
. TRBJ2-3 TRBV5-1 . TGCGCCAGCAGCTTGGGGAATCCTTACACAGATACGCAGTATTTT CASSLGNPYTDTQYF
TRBD2 TRBJ2-1 TRBV29-1 . TGCAGCGTTGGAGGACTAGCGGGACAACCTGCTCTAAGCTCCTACAATGAGCAGTTCTTC CSVGGLAGQPALSSYNEQFF
. TRBJ2-7 TRBV20-1 many TGCAGTGCTGGGCGGGATTACGACGGCGAGCAGTACTTC CSAGRDYDGEQYF
TRBD2 TRBJ2-7 TRBV29-1 many TGCAGCGTGGCGGGACTAGGCGGTTACGAGCAGTACTTC CSVAGLGGYEQYF
. TRBJ2-1 TRBV6-1 . TGTGCCAGCATCAAACCGGGACACATCGCAGAGCAGTTCTTC CASIKPGHIAEQFF
. TRBJ2-2 TRBV5-1 many TGCGCCAGCAGCAAAGACCAGGGGGGGGCCGGGGAGCTGTTTTTT CASSKDQGGAGELFF
. TRBJ1-4 TRBV24-1 many TGTGCCACCAGTGAACCGGGGGAAAAACTGTTTTTT CATSEPGEKLFF
. TRBJ1-6 TRBV6-1 many TGTGCCAGCAGTTCGGGGTCACCCCTCCACTTT CASSSGSPLHF
. TRBJ2-3 TRBV29-1 few TGCAGCGTTTCTCACAGGGTCGGGGATACGCAGTATTTT CSVSHRVGDTQYF
TRBD1 TRBJ2-4 TRBV3-1 . TGTGCCAGCAGCCACCCAGCCGGACAGGGGGCGAACATTCAGTACTTC CASSHPAGQGANIQYF
TRBD1 TRBJ2-3 TRBV29-1 . TGCAGCGTTGAACATCCAGGGGGCCCCACAGATACGCAGTATTTT CSVEHPGGPTDTQYF
. TRBJ1-1 TRBV7-9 many TGTGCCAGCATAAAGACAGTGAACACTGAAGCTTTCTTT CASIKTVNTEAFF
. TRBJ2-3 TRBV20-1 many TGCAGTGCTAGAGAACTAACAGGGGGGGCGCAGTATTTT CSARELTGGAQYF
. TRBJ2-2 TRBV29-1 many TGCAGCGTTGCCACAGTCGCGAACACCGGGGAGCTGTTTTTT CSVATVANTGELFF
TRBD2 TRBJ2-7 TRBV4-1 . TGCGCCAGCAGCCAAGAGGAACTAGCGGGTCTCGAGCAGTACTTC CASSQEELAGLEQYF
. TRBJ1-2 TRBV2 . TGTACCAGCAGTGAAAAGACATTCAGGCACGCCCGGTATGGCTACACCTTC CTSSEKTFRHARYGYTF
. TRBJ2-2 TRBV20-1 many TGCAGTGCTAGCCCTACCGGCGGGGGCCCGAGAGGGGAGCTGTTTTTT CSASPTGGGPRGELFF
TRBD1 TRBJ1-2 TRBV7-6 . TGTGCCAGCAGCCCCGGGACAGGGCCCCTCGAGGGCTACACCTTC CASSPGTGPLEGYTF
. TRBJ2-1 TRBV5-1 many TGCGCCAGCAGCTTAACGGGAGATCCCTCCTACAATGAGCAGTTCTTC CASSLTGDPSYNEQFF
. TRBJ2-5 TRBV5-1 many TGCGCCAGCAGCTTCAGGGGGGCCACGGAGACCCAGTACTTC CASSFRGATETQYF
. TRBJ1-5 TRBV7-9 . TGTGCCAGCAGCTTCATTACAACAAATCAGCCCCAGCATTTT CASSFITTNQPQHF
. TRBJ2-1 TRBV29-1 many TGCAGCGTTGAAGGTACCGAGGGGACCTCCTACAATGAGCAGTTCTTC CSVEGTEGTSYNEQFF
TRBD1 TRBJ1-2 TRBV10-3 . TGTGCCACGTCGCGGGACAGGGACACCTATGGCTACACCTTC CATSRDRDTYGYTF
. TRBJ2-1 TRBV5-1 many TGCGCCAGCAGCCCTTTTGGGATGGGGTACAATGAGCAGTTCTTC CASSPFGMGYNEQFF
. TRBJ2-7 TRBV20-1 few TGCAGTGCTAGAGCGGGGGAAGGCTACGAGCAGTACTTC CSARAGEGYEQYF
. TRBJ1-1 TRBV10-3 many TGTGCCATCCTGGGGGGGAGGTTCACTGAAGCTTTCTTT CAILGGRFTEAFF
. TRBJ1-6 TRBV4-1 once TGCGCCAGCAGCCAAGAGGACGGTGCAGGGGCCCTCCACTTT CASSQEDGAGALHF
TRBD2 TRBJ2-3 TRBV11-2 . TGTGCCAGCCGAAAGGGGCGCGGGACTAGCGGAGATACGCAGTATTTT CASRKGRGTSGDTQYF
TRBD2 TRBJ2-1 TRBV29-1 . TGCAGCGTAGGGAGCGGGGATAACAATGAGCAGTTCTTC CSVGSGDNNEQFF
TRBD1 TRBJ2-7 TRBV12-3/TRBV12-4 . TGTGCCAGCAGCCCCAGGACAGGGAACGAGCAGTACTTC CASSPRTGNEQYF
TRBD1 TRBJ2-2 TRBV29-1 few TGCAGCGTAGGGAAGACAGGGGCGGCTGGGGAGCTGTTTTTT CSVGKTGAAGELFF
. TRBJ2-5 TRBV20-1 many TGCAGTGCTAATGCTAGAGAGACCCAGTACTTC CSANARETQYF